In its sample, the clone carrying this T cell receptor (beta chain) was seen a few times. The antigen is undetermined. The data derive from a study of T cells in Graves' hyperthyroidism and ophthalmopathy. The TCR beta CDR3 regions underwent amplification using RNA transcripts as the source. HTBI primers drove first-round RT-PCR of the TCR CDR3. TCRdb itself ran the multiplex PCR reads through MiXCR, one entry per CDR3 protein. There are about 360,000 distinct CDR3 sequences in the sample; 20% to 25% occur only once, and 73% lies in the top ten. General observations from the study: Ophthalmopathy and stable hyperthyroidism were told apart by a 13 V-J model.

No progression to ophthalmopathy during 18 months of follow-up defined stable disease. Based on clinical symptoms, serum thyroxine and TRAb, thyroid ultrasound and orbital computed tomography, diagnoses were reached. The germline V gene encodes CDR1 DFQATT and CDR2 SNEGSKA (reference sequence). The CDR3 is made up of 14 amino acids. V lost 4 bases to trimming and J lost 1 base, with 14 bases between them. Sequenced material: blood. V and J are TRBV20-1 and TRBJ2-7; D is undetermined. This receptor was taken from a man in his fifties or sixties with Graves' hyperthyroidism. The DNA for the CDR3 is TGCAGTGCTAAAGGCGACGTAGTGTCCTACGAGCAGTACTTC. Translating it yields CSAKGDVVSYEQYF.